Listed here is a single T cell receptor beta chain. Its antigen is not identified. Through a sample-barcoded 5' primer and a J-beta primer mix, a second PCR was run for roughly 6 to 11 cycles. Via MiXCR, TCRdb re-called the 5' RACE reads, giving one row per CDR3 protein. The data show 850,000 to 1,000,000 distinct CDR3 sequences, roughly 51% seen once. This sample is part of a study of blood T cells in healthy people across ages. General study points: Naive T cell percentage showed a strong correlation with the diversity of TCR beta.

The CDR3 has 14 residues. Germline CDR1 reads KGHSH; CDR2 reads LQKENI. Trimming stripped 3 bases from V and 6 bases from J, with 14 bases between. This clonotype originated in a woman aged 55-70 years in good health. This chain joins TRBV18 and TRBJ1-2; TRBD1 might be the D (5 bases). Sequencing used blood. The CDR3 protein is CASSPSGGDNGYTF. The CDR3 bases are TGTGCCAGCTCACCCTCGGGAGGGGATAATGGCTACACCTTC.